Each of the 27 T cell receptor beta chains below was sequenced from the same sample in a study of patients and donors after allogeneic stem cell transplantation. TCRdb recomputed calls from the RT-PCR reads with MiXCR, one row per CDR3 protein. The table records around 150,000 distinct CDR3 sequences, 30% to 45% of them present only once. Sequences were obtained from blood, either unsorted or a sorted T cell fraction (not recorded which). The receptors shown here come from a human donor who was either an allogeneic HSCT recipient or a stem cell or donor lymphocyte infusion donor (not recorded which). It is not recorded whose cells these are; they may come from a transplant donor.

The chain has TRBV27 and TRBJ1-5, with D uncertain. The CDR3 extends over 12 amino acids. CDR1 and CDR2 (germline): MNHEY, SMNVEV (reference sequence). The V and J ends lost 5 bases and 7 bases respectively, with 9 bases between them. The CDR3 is CASSKGGQPQHF. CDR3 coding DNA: TGTGCCAGCAGTAAGGGCGGACAGCCCCAGCATTTT.

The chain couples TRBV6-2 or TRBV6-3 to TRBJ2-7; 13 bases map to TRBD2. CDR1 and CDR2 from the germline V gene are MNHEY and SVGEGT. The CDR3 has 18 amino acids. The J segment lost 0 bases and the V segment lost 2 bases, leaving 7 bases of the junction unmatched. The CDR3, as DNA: TGTGCCAGCAGTTACGGACTAGCGGGGGAACCGAGCTCCTACGAGCAGTACTTC. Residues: CASSYGLAGEPSSYEQYF.

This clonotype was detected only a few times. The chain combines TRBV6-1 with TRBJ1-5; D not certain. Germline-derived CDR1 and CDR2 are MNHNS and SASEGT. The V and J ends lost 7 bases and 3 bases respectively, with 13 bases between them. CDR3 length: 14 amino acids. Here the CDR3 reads CASNPAANNQPQHF. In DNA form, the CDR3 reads TGTGCCAGCAATCCGGCAGCTAACAATCAGCCCCAGCATTTT.

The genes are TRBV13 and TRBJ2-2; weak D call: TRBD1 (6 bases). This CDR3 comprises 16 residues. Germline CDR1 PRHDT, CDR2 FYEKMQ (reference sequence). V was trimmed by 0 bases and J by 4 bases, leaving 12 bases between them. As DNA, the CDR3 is TGTGCCAGCAGCTTAGGCCGGACAGTGAGCACCGGGGAGCTGTTTTTT. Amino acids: CASSLGRTVSTGELFF.

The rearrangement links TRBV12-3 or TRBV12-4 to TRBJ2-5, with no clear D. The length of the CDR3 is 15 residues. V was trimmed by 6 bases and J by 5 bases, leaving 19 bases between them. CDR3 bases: TGTGCCAGCAGCCTCCAGACTCAGTTGCGGGAGACCCAGTACTTC. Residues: CASSLQTQLRETQYF.

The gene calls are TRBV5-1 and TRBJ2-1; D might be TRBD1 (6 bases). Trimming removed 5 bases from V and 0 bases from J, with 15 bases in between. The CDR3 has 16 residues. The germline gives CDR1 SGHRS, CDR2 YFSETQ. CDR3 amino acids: CASRRPQGNSYNEQFF. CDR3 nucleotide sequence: TGCGCCAGCAGACGCCCACAGGGTAACTCCTACAATGAGCAGTTCTTC. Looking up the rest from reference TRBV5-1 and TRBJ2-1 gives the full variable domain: KAGVTQTPRYLIKTRGQQVTLSCSPISGHRSVSWYQQTPGQGLQFLFEYFSETQRNKGNFPGRFSGRQFSNSRSEMNVSTLELGDSALYLCASRRPQGNSYNEQFFGPGTRLTVL.

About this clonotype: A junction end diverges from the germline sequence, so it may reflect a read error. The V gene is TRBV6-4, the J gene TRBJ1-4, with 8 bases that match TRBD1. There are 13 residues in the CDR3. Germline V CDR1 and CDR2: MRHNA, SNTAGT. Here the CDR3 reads CASSREPGQVQIF. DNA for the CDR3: TGTGCCAGCAGTCGGGAACCGGGACAGGTGCAGATTTTT.

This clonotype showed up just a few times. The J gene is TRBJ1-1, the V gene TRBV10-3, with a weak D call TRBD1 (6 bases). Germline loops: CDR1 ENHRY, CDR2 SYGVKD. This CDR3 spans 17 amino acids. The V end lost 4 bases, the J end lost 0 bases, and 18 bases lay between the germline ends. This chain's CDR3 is CAISGGADLLLNTEAFF. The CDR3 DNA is TGTGCCATCAGTGGGGGGGCCGACTTGTTGCTGAACACTGAAGCTTTCTTT.

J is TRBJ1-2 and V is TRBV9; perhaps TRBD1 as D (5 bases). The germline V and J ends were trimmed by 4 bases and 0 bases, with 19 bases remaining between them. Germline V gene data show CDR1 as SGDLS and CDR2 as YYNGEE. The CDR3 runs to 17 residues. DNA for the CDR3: TGTGCCAGCAGCCTTCCTAGGGAGGGGCCAGCTAACTATGGCTACACCTTC. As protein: CASSLPREGPANYGYTF.

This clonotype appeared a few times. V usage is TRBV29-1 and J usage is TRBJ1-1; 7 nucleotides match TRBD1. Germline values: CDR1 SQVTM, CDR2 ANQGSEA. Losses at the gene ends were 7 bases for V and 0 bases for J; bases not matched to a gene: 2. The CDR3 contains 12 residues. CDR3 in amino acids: CSAGQVNTEAFF. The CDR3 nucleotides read TGCAGCGCCGGACAGGTGAACACTGAAGCTTTCTTT.

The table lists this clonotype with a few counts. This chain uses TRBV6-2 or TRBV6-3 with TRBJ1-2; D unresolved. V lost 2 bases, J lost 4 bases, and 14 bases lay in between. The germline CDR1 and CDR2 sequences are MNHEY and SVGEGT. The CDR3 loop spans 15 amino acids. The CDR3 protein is CASSYPGVKSYGYTF. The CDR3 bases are TGTGCCAGCAGTTACCCCGGAGTCAAGAGCTATGGCTACACCTTC.

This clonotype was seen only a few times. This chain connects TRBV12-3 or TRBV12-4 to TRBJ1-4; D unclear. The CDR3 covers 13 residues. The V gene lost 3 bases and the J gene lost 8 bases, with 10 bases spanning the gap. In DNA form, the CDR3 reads TGTGCCAGCAGTTTGGGAGGTAGCGAAAAACTGTTTTTT. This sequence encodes CASSLGGSEKLFF.

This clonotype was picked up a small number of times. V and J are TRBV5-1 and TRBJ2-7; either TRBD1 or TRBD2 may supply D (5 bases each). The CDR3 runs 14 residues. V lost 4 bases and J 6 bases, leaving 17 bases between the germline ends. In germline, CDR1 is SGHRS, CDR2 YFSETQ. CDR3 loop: CASSRDQSGLEQYF. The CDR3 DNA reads TGCGCCAGCAGCAGGGACCAGTCGGGGCTCGAGCAGTACTTC.

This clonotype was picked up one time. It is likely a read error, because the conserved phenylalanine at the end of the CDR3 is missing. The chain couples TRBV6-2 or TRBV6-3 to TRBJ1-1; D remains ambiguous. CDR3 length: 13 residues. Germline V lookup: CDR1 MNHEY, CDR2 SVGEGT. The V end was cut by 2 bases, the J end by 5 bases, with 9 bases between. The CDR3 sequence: CASSYGPRTEAFL. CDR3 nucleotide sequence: TGTGCCAGCAGTTACGGACCGAGGACTGAAGCTTTCTTG.

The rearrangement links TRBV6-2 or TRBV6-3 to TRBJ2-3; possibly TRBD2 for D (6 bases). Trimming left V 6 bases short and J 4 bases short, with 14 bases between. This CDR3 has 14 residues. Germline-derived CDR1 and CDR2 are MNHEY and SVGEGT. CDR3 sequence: CASSSGGLPDTQYF. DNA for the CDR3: TGTGCCAGCAGCAGTGGGGGGTTACCAGATACGCAGTATTTT.

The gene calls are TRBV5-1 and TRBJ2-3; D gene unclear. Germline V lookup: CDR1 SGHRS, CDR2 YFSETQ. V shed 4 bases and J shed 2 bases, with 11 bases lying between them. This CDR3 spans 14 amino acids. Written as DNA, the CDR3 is TGCGCCAGCAGCCCCCCAGATCCCACAGATACGCAGTATTTT. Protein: CASSPPDPTDTQYF.

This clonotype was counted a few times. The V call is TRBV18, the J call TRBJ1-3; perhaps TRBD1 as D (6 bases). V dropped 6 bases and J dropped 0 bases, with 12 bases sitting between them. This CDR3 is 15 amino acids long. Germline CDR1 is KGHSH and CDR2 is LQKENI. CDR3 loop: CASSLTGPSGNTIYF. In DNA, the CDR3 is TGTGCCAGCTCGCTGACAGGCCCCTCTGGAAACACCATATATTTT.

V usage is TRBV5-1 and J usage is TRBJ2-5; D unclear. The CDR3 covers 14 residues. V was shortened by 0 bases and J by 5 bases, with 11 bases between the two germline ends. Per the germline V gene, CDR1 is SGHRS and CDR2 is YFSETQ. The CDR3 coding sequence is TGCGCCAGCAGCTTGGGGCACTTAAGGGAGACCCAGTACTTC. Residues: CASSLGHLRETQYF.

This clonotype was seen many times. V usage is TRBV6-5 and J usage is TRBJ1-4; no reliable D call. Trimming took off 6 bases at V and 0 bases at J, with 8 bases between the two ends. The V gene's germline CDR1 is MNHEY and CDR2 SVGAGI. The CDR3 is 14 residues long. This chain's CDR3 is CASSSGATNEKLFF. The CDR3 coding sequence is TGTGCCAGCAGCTCCGGTGCAACTAATGAAAAACTGTTTTTT.

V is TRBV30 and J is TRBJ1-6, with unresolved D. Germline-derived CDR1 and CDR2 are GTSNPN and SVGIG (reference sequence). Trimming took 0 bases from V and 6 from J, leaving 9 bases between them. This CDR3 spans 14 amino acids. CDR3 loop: CAWSVGRTNSPLHF. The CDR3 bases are TGTGCCTGGAGTGTCGGCAGAACTAATTCACCCCTCCACTTT.

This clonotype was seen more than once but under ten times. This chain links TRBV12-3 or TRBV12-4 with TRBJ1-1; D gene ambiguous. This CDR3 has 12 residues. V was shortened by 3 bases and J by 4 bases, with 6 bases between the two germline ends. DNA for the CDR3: TGTGCCAGCAGTTTTTACAGCACTGAAGCTTTCTTT. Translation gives CASSFYSTEAFF.

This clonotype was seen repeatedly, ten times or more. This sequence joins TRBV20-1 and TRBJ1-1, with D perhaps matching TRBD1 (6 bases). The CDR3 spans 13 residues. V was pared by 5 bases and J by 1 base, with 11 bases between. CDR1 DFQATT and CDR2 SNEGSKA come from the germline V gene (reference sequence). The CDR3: CSAPLQGNTEAFF. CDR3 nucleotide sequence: TGCAGTGCTCCGCTACAGGGGAACACTGAAGCTTTCTTT.

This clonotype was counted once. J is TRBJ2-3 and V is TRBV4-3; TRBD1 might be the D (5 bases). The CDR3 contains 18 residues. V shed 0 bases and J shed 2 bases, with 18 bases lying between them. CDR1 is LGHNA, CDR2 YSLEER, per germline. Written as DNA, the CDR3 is TGCGCCAGCAGCCAAGAGGTGGTGGGGCTTCCCCCCACAGATACGCAGTATTTT. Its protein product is CASSQEVVGLPPTDTQYF.

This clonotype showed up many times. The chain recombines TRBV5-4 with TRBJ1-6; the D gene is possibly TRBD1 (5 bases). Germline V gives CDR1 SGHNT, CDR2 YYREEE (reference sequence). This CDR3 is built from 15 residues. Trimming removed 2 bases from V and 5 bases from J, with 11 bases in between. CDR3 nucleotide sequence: TGTGCCAGCAGCTTACCGGGACGGAATAATTCACCCCTCCACTTT. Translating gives CASSLPGRNNSPLHF.

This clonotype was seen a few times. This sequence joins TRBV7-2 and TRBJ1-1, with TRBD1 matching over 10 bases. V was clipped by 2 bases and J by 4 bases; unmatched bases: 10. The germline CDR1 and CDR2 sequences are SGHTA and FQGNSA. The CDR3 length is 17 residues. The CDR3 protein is CASSLSGQGLFFTEAFF. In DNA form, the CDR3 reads TGTGCCAGCAGCTTATCGGGACAGGGGCTCTTCTTCACTGAAGCTTTCTTT.

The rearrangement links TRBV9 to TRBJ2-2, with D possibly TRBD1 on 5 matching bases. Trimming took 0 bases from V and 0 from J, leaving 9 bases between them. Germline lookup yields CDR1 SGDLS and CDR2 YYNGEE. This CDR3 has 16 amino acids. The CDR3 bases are TGTGCCAGCAGCGTAGGAGACAGCACGAACACCGGGGAGCTGTTTTTT. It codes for CASSVGDSTNTGELFF.

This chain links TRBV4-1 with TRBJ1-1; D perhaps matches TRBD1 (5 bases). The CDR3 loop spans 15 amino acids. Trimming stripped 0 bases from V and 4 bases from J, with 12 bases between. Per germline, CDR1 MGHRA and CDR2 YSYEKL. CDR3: CASSQDPGLGTEAFF. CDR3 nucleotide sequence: TGCGCCAGCAGCCAAGATCCAGGGTTGGGCACTGAAGCTTTCTTT.